This TCR beta chain was observed in a study of blood T cell repertoires in COVID-19 (dated by TCRdb to 2018 to 2020). About the investigation overall: Collaborator samples came from the United States, Italy and Spain and covered acute and convalescent phases of COVID-19. Sample metadata almost always included a de-identified subject ID, COVID-19 status, age in years and sex. The repertoires were made available in a free public database intended to serve as a resource for research on the immune response to SARS-CoV-2. HLA class I and class II types, where available, came from metadata supplied by the sample provider rather than from assay-based typing. Samples came from the ongoing ImmuneRACE study (first 160 participants) plus 1,254 subjects from 6 global collaborators. Deeply sampled blood TCRbeta repertoires from subjects exposed to, actively infected with, or recovered from COVID-19 were included in the dataset. The prospective study material was composed of cDNA or gDNA derived from T cells, B-cell-depleted T cells, or PBMCs. Paper-wide results and their limitations: The amount of clinical and demographic metadata varied by source and participant and was provided uncurated.

Collaborating institutions collected whole blood in K2EDTA tubes following their own protocols. For TCRbeta analysis, collaborator samples were shipped as frozen whole blood, as isolated PBMCs, or as DNA extracted from either sample type. The immunoSEQ Assay, a bias-controlled multiplex PCR, was used to amplify TCRbeta CDR3 regions from genomic DNA. Regarding the original processing steps: Within the assay, amplification of reference gene primers was used to estimate how many nucleated cells each sample contained. To quantify the absolute abundance of each unique TCRbeta CDR3 rearrangement, sequence reads were collapsed and filtered. For each sample, productive Simpson clonality was calculated as the square root of Simpson's diversity index over productive rearrangements. Imported from immuneACCESS, the table was reduced by TCRdb to in-frame sequences with V and J called. These copies leave out some clones; in studies compared against another copy, an unresolved V gene accounts for under half, and the cause of the remainder is not known. V, J and clone size derive from that table, while D and trimming were established from the DNA sequence. This sample holds some 230,000 clones; 84% were observed only once. The top ten hold about 2.4% of the sample.

A remark on this clone: There is no known antigen for this receptor. There are no base qualities to consult, and no much larger clone falls within one base.

The CDR1 and CDR2 encoded by the germline V gene are MNHEY and SVGAGI. V is cut by 6 bases and J by 0 bases, and the space between the germline ends is 14 bases. From its cysteine to its phenylalanine, the CDR3 spans 15 amino acids. The retained sequence is limited to the CDR3, 45 bases, with the frame set at the first base. This clonotype originated in a woman aged 60-70 years with acute or convalescent COVID-19. This chain joins TRBV6-5 to TRBJ1-2; a tentative D match to TRBD1 spans 6 bases. The sequencing sample was made of peripheral blood. CDR3 sequence: CASRKRQETNYGYTF. The DNA sequence is as follows: TGTGCCAGCAGAAAAAGACAGGAAACTAACTATGGCTACACCTTC.